This T cell receptor (beta chain) was profiled in a study of blood T cell repertoires in COVID-19. Overall study: From the United States, Italy and Spain came samples of acute and convalescent COVID-19.

The CDR3 extends over 12 amino acids. Trimming took 4 bases from V and 6 from J, leaving 9 bases between them. Data came from immunoSEQ multiplex PCR; TCRdb stores just in-frame clones and leaves some out. The sample carries fewer than 80,000 clones, roughly 92% recorded once. This receptor was obtained from a human donor in a cohort sampled during active COVID-19. V usage is TRBV12-3 or TRBV12-4 and J usage is TRBJ1-2; no definite D call. The specimen was peripheral blood. The CDR3 spells CASSWRRDGYTF. CDR3 DNA: TGTGCCAGCAGTTGGAGGCGTGATGGCTACACCTTC.